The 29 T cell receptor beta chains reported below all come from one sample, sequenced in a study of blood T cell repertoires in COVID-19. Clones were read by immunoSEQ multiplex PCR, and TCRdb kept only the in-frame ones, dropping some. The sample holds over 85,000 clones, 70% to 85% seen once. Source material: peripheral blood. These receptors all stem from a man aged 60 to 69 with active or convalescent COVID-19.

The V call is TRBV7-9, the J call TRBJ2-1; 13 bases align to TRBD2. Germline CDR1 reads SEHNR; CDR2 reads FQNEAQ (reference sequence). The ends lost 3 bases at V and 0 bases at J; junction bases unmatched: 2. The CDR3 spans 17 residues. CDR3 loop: CASSLGLAGRSYNEQFF. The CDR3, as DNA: TGTGCCAGCAGCTTGGGACTAGCGGGACGCTCCTACAATGAGCAGTTCTTC.

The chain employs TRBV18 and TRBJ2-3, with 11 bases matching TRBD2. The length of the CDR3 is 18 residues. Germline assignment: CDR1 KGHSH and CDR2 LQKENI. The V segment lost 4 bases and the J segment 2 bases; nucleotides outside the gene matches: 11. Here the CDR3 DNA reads TGTGCCAGCTCACGGCGAGTACTAGCGGGAGCTAACACAGATACGCAGTATTTT. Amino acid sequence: CASSRRVLAGANTDTQYF.

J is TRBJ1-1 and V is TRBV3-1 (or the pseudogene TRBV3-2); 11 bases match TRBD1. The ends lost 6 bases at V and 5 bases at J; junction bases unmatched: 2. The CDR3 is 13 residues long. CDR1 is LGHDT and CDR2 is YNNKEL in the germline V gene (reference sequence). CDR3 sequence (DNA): TGTGCCAGCAGGGGACAGGGGGAGACTGAAGCTTTCTTT. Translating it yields CASRGQGETEAFF.

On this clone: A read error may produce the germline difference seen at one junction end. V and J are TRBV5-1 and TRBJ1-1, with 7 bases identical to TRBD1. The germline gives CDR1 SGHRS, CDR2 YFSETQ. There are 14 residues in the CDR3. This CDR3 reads CASTLGTVNTEAFF. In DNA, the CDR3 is TGCGCCAGCACCTTGGGGACAGTGAACACTGAAGCTTTCTTT.

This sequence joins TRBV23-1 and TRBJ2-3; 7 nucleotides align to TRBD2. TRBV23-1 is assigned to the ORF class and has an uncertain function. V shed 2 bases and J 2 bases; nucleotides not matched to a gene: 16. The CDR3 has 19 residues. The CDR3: CASSQRTSFRVGATDTQYF. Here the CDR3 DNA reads TGCGCCAGCAGTCAACGGACTAGTTTCAGAGTTGGGGCCACAGATACGCAGTATTTT.

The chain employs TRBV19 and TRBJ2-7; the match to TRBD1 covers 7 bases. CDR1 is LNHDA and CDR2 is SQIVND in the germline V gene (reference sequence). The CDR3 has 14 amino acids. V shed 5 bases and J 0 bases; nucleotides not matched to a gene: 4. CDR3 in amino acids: CASSGGQNSYEQYF. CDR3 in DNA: TGTGCCAGTAGTGGGGGACAGAACTCCTACGAGCAGTACTTC.

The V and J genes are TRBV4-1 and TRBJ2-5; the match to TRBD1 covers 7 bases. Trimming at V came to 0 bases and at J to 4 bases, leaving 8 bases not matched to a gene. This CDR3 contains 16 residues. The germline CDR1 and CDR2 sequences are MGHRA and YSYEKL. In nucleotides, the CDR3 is TGCGCCAGCAGCCAAGAGGGCAGGGGGAACGGAGAGACCCAGTACTTC. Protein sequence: CASSQEGRGNGETQYF.

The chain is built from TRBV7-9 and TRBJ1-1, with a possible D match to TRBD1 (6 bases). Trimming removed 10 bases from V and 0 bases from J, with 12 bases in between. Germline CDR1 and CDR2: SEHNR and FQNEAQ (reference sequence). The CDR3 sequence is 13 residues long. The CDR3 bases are TGTGCCACAGGGGCCCCGATGAACACTGAAGCTTTCTTT. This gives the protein CATGAPMNTEAFF.

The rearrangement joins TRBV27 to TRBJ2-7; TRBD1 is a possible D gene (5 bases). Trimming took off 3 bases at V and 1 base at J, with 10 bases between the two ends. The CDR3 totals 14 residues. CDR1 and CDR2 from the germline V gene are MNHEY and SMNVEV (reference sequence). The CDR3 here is CASSLATDSYEQYF. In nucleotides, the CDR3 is TGTGCCAGCAGTTTGGCGACAGATTCCTACGAGCAGTACTTC.

DNA of the CDR3: TGTGCCAGCAGCTTAGCGGAGGGGACAGCGGAGCGAGAGACCCAGTACTTC. This encodes CASSLAEGTAERETQYF. This chain links TRBV7-6 with TRBJ2-5; maybe TRBD1 (7 bases). V lost 0 bases, J lost 4 bases, and 18 bases lay in between. Germline assignment: CDR1 SGHVS and CDR2 FNYEAQ. CDR3 size: 17 residues.

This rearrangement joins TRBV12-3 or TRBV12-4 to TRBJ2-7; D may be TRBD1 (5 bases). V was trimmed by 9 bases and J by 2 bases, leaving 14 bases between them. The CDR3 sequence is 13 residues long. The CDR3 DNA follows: TGTGCCAGTTCGCTCCAAGGGGCCTACGAGCAGTACTTC. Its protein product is CASSLQGAYEQYF.

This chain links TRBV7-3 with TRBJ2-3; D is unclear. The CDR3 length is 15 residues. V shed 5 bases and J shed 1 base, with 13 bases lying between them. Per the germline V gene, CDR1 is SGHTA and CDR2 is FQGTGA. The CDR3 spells CASSPTPQGTDTQYF. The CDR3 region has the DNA TGTGCCAGCAGCCCGACCCCCCAGGGCACAGATACGCAGTATTTT.

CDR3 protein: CASSLGGEETQYF. The CDR3 bases are TGTGCCAGCAGCTTGGGCGGGGAAGAGACCCAGTACTTC. This sequence joins TRBV5-4 and TRBJ2-5, with D perhaps matching TRBD2 (6 bases). V dropped 0 bases and J dropped 3 bases, with 6 bases sitting between them. There are 13 residues in the CDR3. Germline V CDR1 and CDR2: SGHNT, YYREEE (reference sequence).

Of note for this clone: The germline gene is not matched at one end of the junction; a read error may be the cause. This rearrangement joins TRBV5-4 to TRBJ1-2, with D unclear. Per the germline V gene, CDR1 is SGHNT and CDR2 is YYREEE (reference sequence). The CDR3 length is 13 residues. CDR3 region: CASSFDENSGYTF. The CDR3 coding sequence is TGTGCCAGCAGTTTCGATGAAAACTCTGGCTACACCTTC.

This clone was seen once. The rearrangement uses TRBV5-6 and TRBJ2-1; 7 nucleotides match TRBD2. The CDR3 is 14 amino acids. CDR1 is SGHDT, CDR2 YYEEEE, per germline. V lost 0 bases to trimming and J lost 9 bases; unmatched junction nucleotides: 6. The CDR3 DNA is TGTGCCAGCAGCTTGGAAGCGGGGAGGGGTGAGCAGTTCTTC. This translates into CASSLEAGRGEQFF.

The CDR3 nucleotides read TGTGCCAGCAGCTTGGATAGTTTTCTCGGCTACACCTTC. It is translated as CASSLDSFLGYTF. The V and J genes are TRBV5-8 and TRBJ1-2; D is ambiguous. The V gene lost 0 bases and the J gene lost 8 bases, with 11 bases spanning the gap. Germline-derived CDR1 and CDR2 are SGHTS and YDEGEE. This CDR3 has 13 amino acids.

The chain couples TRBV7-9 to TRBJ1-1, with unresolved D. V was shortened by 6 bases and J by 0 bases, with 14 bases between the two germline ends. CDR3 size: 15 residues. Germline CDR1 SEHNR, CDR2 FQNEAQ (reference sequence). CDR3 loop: CASSFPLRMNTEAFF. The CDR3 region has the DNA TGTGCCAGCAGTTTCCCTTTGCGCATGAACACTGAAGCTTTCTTT.

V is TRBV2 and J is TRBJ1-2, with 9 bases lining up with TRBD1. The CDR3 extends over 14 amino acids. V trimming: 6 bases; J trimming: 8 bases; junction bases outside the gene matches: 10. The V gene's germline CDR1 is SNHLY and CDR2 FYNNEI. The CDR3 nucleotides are TGTGCCAGCAGAGCGACAGGGGGGAACACGGGCTACACCTTC. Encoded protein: CASRATGGNTGYTF.

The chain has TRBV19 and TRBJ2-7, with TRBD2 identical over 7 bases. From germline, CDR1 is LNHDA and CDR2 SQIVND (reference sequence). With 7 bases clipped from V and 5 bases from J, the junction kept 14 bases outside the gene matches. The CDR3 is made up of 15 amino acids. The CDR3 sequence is CASKGRSLGGDEQYF. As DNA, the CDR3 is TGTGCCAGTAAGGGCAGGAGTCTGGGAGGGGACGAGCAGTACTTC.

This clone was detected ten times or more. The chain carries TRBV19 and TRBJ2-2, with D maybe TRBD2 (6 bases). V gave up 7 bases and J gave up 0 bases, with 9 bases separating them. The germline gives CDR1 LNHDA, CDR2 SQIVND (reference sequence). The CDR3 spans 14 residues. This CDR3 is CASTGGTNTGELFF. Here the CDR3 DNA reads TGTGCCAGTACGGGCGGGACGAACACCGGGGAGCTGTTTTTT.

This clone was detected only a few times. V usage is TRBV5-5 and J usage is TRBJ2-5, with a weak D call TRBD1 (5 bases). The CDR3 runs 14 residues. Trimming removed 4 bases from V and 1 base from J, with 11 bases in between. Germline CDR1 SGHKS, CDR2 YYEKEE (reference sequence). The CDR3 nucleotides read TGTGCCAGCAGCGCTAAGGGGATCCAAGAGACCCAGTACTTC. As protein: CASSAKGIQETQYF.

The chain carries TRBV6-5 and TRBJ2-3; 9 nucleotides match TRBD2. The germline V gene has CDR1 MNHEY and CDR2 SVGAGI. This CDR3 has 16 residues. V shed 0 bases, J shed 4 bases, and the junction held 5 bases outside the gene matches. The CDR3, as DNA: TGTGCCAGCAGTTACTCCATAGCGGGAGCCGCAGATACGCAGTATTTT. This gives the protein CASSYSIAGAADTQYF.

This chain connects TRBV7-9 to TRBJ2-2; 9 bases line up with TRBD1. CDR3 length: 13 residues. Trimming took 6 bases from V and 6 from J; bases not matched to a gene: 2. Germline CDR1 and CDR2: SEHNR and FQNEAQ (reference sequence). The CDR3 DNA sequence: TGTGCCAGCAGAAGACAGGGGGCCGGGGAGCTGTTTTTT. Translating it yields CASRRQGAGELFF.

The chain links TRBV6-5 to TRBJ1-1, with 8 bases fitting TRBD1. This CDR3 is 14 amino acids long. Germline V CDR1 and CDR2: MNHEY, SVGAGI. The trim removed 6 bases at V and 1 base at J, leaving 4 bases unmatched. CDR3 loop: CASRGDRKNTEAFF. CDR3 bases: TGTGCCAGCAGGGGGGACAGGAAGAACACTGAAGCTTTCTTT.

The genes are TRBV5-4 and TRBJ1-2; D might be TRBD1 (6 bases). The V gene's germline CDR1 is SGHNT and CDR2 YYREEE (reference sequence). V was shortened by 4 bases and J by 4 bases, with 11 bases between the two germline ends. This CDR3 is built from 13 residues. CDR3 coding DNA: TGTGCCAGCAGCCCCGACAGGACCTATGGCTACACCTTC. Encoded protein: CASSPDRTYGYTF.

CDR3 DNA: TGTGCCAGCAGCTCGGGTGGCTCGGGGGGCTACACCTTC. This codes for CASSSGGSGGYTF. The chain employs TRBV11-2 and TRBJ1-2, with no clear D. The V end lost 4 bases, the J end lost 8 bases, and 14 bases lay between the germline ends. The CDR3 loop spans 13 amino acids. Looked up from germline, CDR1 is SGHAT and CDR2 is FQNNGV.

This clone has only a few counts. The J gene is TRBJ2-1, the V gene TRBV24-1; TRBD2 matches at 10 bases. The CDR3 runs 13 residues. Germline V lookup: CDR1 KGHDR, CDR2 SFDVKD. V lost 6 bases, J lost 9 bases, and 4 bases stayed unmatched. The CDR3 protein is CATSRLAGGEQFF. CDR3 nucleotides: TGTGCCACCAGTCGACTAGCGGGTGGTGAGCAGTTCTTC.

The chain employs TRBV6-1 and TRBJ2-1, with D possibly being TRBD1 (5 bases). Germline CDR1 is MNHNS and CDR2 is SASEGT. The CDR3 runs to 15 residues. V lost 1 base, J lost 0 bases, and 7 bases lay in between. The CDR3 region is CASSEGQSSYNEQFF. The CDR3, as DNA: TGTGCCAGCAGTGAAGGACAGAGCTCCTACAATGAGCAGTTCTTC.

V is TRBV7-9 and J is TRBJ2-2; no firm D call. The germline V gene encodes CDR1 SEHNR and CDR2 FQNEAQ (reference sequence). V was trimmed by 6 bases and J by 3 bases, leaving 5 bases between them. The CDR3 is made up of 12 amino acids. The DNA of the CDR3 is TGTGCCAGCAGTTCTTACACCGGGGAGCTGTTTTTT. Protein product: CASSSYTGELFF.